A selection of T cell receptor beta chains follows, all from one sample in a study of blood T cell repertoires in COVID-19. Assay used: immunoSEQ multiplex PCR; TCRdb lists only in-frame clones, some missing. Counted here are 56,000 or so clones, around 92% occurring once; the ten biggest clones make up under 7.5%. The source material was peripheral blood. The receptors come from a man over 45 with active COVID-19. The CDR3 runs from the conserved cysteine through the conserved F or W. Each record gives: V gene, clone size, D gene, J gene, CDR3 DNA, CDR3 protein. A D gene is named only where the DNA matches it firmly. Size tells how often a clone was seen (once, few, many) or the class of an expanded clone, and some rows leave it out.

v_gene: TRBV19; abundance: -; d_gene: -; j_gene: TRBJ1-1; CDR3nt: TGTGCCTCCAAACAGGGCAACATGAACACTGAAGCTTTCTTT; CDR3aa: CASKQGNMNTEAFF
v_gene: TRBV27; abundance: -; d_gene: -; j_gene: TRBJ2-7; CDR3nt: TGTGCCAGCAGTTTATCTCTACAGGGACGGCCCTACGAGCAGTACTTC; CDR3aa: CASSLSLQGRPYEQYF
v_gene: TRBV2; abundance: -; d_gene: -; j_gene: TRBJ2-5; CDR3nt: TGTGCCAGCCGCCCAGAGGTGGAGACCCAGTACTTC; CDR3aa: CASRPEVETQYF
v_gene: TRBV20-1; abundance: -; d_gene: -; j_gene: TRBJ1-1; CDR3nt: TGCAGTGGCGAGATGAACACTGAAGCTTTCTTT; CDR3aa: CSGEMNTEAFF
v_gene: TRBV18; abundance: -; d_gene: TRBD1; j_gene: TRBJ1-5; CDR3nt: TGTGCCAGCTCACCAGGGACAGGGAGGAGTTTTCAGCCCCAGCATTTT; CDR3aa: CASSPGTGRSFQPQHF
v_gene: TRBV7-2; abundance: -; d_gene: TRBD1; j_gene: TRBJ2-7; CDR3nt: TGTGCCAGCAGCATGCACAGGGGTGGGGAGCAGTACTTC; CDR3aa: CASSMHRGGEQYF
v_gene: TRBV6-6; abundance: few; d_gene: -; j_gene: TRBJ2-7; CDR3nt: TGTGCCAGCAGTGATTCCTCAGGGGACGAGCAGTACTTC; CDR3aa: CASSDSSGDEQYF
v_gene: TRBV5-1; abundance: -; d_gene: TRBD2; j_gene: TRBJ2-3; CDR3nt: TGCGCCAGCAGCCGGGCGGGGGTTTCCACAGATACGCAGTATTTT; CDR3aa: CASSRAGVSTDTQYF
v_gene: TRBV24-1; abundance: once; d_gene: TRBD1; j_gene: TRBJ2-1; CDR3nt: TGTGCCACCAGTGTCAAGGGGATGACAGGGGCGTCCTACAATGAGCAGTTCTTC; CDR3aa: CATSVKGMTGASYNEQFF
v_gene: TRBV6-1; abundance: -; d_gene: TRBD1; j_gene: TRBJ2-3; CDR3nt: TGTGCCAGCAGTGAACCGACAGGGGCCCTACGAAATACGCAGTATTTT; CDR3aa: CASSEPTGALRNTQYF
v_gene: TRBV19; abundance: -; d_gene: -; j_gene: TRBJ2-2; CDR3nt: TGTGCCAGTTCGAGTGGGCAGAACACCGGGGAGCTGTTTTTT; CDR3aa: CASSSGQNTGELFF
v_gene: TRBV15; abundance: once; d_gene: TRBD1; j_gene: TRBJ2-1; CDR3nt: TGTGCCACCAGCAGCGGACGACAGGGTGGGCAGTTCTTC; CDR3aa: CATSSGRQGGQFF
v_gene: TRBV10-3; abundance: -; d_gene: -; j_gene: TRBJ2-7; CDR3nt: TGTGCCATCAGGGCTCCGGAGGGGGGGCCCGTCGAGCAGTACTTC; CDR3aa: CAIRAPEGGPVEQYF
v_gene: TRBV7-6; abundance: -; d_gene: -; j_gene: TRBJ2-7; CDR3nt: TGTGCCAGCAGCCCCACCGCCGGGAGCGTTTACGAGCAGTACTTC; CDR3aa: CASSPTAGSVYEQYF
v_gene: TRBV4-3; abundance: -; d_gene: TRBD2; j_gene: TRBJ2-7; CDR3nt: TGCGCCAGCAGCCACGGACTAGCGGGGGGGCCCTACGAGCAGTACTTC; CDR3aa: CASSHGLAGGPYEQYF
v_gene: TRBV11-2; abundance: -; d_gene: TRBD1; j_gene: TRBJ1-2; CDR3nt: TGTGCCAGCAGATCTACCGGGACAGCGCTATTTGGCTACACCTTC; CDR3aa: CASRSTGTALFGYTF
v_gene: TRBV10-3; abundance: -; d_gene: -; j_gene: TRBJ2-7; CDR3nt: TGTGCCATCAGTGAGACAGGTTTCTCCTACGAGCAGTACTTC; CDR3aa: CAISETGFSYEQYF
v_gene: TRBV28; abundance: -; d_gene: -; j_gene: TRBJ2-2; CDR3nt: TGTGCCAGCAGTTTACCCTTAGACTCCGCCGGGGAGCTGTTTTTT; CDR3aa: CASSLPLDSAGELFF
v_gene: TRBV28; abundance: -; d_gene: -; j_gene: TRBJ1-3; CDR3nt: TGTGCCAGCCAGTGGTCTGGAAACACCATATATTTT; CDR3aa: CASQWSGNTIYF
v_gene: TRBV7-9; abundance: -; d_gene: TRBD1; j_gene: TRBJ1-2; CDR3nt: TGTGCCAGCAGCCGAGGACAGGGGCCCTATGGCTACACCTTC; CDR3aa: CASSRGQGPYGYTF
v_gene: TRBV11-2; abundance: -; d_gene: -; j_gene: TRBJ2-3; CDR3nt: TGTGCCAGCAGCACGCGGGGAGCCGACACAGATACGCAGTATTTT; CDR3aa: CASSTRGADTDTQYF
v_gene: TRBV5-1; abundance: -; d_gene: -; j_gene: TRBJ2-5; CDR3nt: TGCGCCAGCAACCAGCAGGGGTCCGAAGAGACCCAGTACTTC; CDR3aa: CASNQQGSEETQYF
v_gene: TRBV18; abundance: -; d_gene: TRBD2; j_gene: TRBJ2-7; CDR3nt: TGTGCCAGCTCAGTCATGCCCCCAGCGGGGAACTACGAGCAGTACTTC; CDR3aa: CASSVMPPAGNYEQYF
v_gene: TRBV3-1/TRBV3-2; abundance: -; d_gene: TRBD2; j_gene: TRBJ2-5; CDR3nt: TGTGCCAGCGGCCGCTGGACTAGCGGGGGGGCCTTGTTTGGAGAGACCCAGTACTTC; CDR3aa: CASGRWTSGGALFGETQYF
v_gene: TRBV3-1/TRBV3-2; abundance: -; d_gene: -; j_gene: TRBJ1-6; CDR3nt: TGTGCCAGCAGCCAAGTCGCCGGGAATTCACCCCTCCACTTT; CDR3aa: CASSQVAGNSPLHF